This is a list of T cell receptor beta chains from one sample in a study of regulatory T cells in long-lasting Graves disease. TCRdb itself ran the multiplex PCR reads through MiXCR, one entry per CDR3 protein. The sample has 350,000 to 500,000 distinct CDR3 sequences; roughly 17% are singletons. This same sample was also taken into another study, of T cells in Graves' hyperthyroidism and ophthalmopathy.

The sample here was peripheral blood mononuclear cells (PBMCs), taken at new diagnosis, from a patient treated with antithyroid drugs. These receptors were obtained from a woman under 40 with Graves disease. The CDR3 runs from the conserved cysteine through the conserved F or W. D genes are given only for firm matches. The size field is filled for only some rows; it gives once, few, many or a size class.

len	d_gene	v_gene	abundance	j_gene	CDR3aa	CDR3nt
14	NA	TRBV15	many	TRBJ1-5	CATSRGTSNQPQHF	TGTGCCACCAGCCGAGGTACTAGCAATCAGCCCCAGCATTTT
15	TRBD1	TRBV2	NA	TRBJ2-5	CASYKTGGFEETQYF	TGTGCCAGCTACAAGACAGGGGGCTTCGAAGAGACCCAGTACTTC
14	NA	TRBV9	NA	TRBJ2-7	CASSPRVTFYEQYF	TGTGCCAGCAGCCCCAGAGTGACCTTTTACGAGCAGTACTTC
15	NA	TRBV6-1	NA	TRBJ2-1	CASSEESGSYNEQFF	TGTGCCAGCAGTGAAGAGTCGGGATCCTACAATGAGCAGTTCTTC
13	NA	TRBV7-7	NA	TRBJ2-1	CASSLSPNNEQFF	TGTGCTAGCAGCTTAAGCCCGAACAATGAGCAGTTCTTC
15	TRBD2	TRBV9	NA	TRBJ2-1	CASSVTSGYYNEQFF	TGTGCCAGCAGCGTGACTAGCGGATATTACAATGAGCAGTTCTTC
16	NA	TRBV6-1	many	TRBJ1-1	CASRVPLVRPNTEAFF	TGTGCCAGCAGGGTACCCCTGGTTCGGCCGAACACTGAAGCTTTCTTT
15	NA	TRBV5-4	many	TRBJ2-3	CASSLPSTRADTQYF	TGTGCCAGCAGCTTGCCTAGTACGAGAGCAGATACGCAGTATTTT
16	TRBD1	TRBV6-5	few	TRBJ1-4	CASSSPMTGGGEKLFF	TGTGCCAGCAGTTCGCCTATGACAGGGGGCGGTGAAAAACTGTTTTTT
14	NA	TRBV3-1	many	TRBJ2-1	CASSQGTQYNEQFF	TGTGCCAGCAGCCAAGGTACCCAGTACAATGAGCAGTTCTTC
16	NA	TRBV11-1	many	TRBJ2-7	CASSLWDRAAYDEQYF	TGTGCCAGCAGCTTATGGGATCGGGCAGCTTATGACGAGCAGTACTTC
16	TRBD1	TRBV27	many	TRBJ2-7	CASRYKPGQGSWEQYF	TGTGCCAGCAGATACAAACCGGGACAGGGGTCTTGGGAGCAGTACTTC
14	NA	TRBV3-1	many	TRBJ2-5	CASSRGGGKETQYF	TGTGCCAGCAGCCGGGGCGGAGGAAAAGAGACCCAGTACTTC
15	TRBD2	TRBV9	few	TRBJ2-1	CASSGTSGSDDEQFF	TGTGCCAGCAGCGGGACTAGCGGGAGCGATGATGAGCAGTTCTTC
15	NA	TRBV28	many	TRBJ2-7	CASSPITGATYEQYF	TGTGCCAGCAGTCCCATTACGGGGGCCACCTACGAGCAGTACTTC
14	TRBD1	TRBV5-1	few	TRBJ2-2	CASSWDRWTGELFF	TGCGCCAGCAGCTGGGACAGGTGGACCGGGGAGCTGTTTTTT
14	NA	TRBV20-1	many	TRBJ2-5	CSAKLQGFPETQYF	TGCAGTGCCAAGTTACAGGGTTTTCCGGAGACCCAGTACTTC
17	NA	TRBV11-2	NA	TRBJ2-2	CASSPGRARASTGELFF	TGCGCCAGCAGCCCCGGGAGAGCGCGAGCGAGCACCGGGGAGCTGTTTTTT
17	TRBD1	TRBV13	NA	TRBJ2-1	CASSFYSTGGIYNEQFF	TGTGCCAGCAGCTTTTATTCGACAGGGGGGATTTACAATGAGCAGTTCTTC
16	NA	TRBV15	few	TRBJ2-3	CATSTGVSARVDTQYF	TGTGCCACCAGCACAGGGGTATCTGCGAGAGTAGATACGCAGTATTTT
15	TRBD2	TRBV14	NA	TRBJ2-5	CASSQDLAGGETQYF	TGTGCCAGCAGCCAAGACCTAGCGGGAGGAGAGACCCAGTACTTC
14	NA	TRBV6-5	few	TRBJ2-7	CASSYMGSSYEQYF	TGTGCCAGCAGCTACATGGGGAGCTCCTACGAGCAGTACTTC
14	NA	TRBV2	many	TRBJ2-7	CASREDSKTYEQYF	TGTGCCAGCAGGGAGGACAGTAAAACCTACGAGCAGTACTTC
15	TRBD2	TRBV6-1	many	TRBJ2-3	CASRLRGRATDTQYF	TGTGCCAGCAGGCTGCGCGGGAGGGCGACAGATACGCAGTATTTT
13	NA	TRBV29-1	many	TRBJ1-5	CSVGGQYNQPQHF	TGCAGCGTTGGGGGGCAGTACAATCAGCCCCAGCATTTT
13	NA	TRBV12-3/TRBV12-4	many	TRBJ1-1	CASSAPWGTEAFF	TGTGCCAGCAGTGCCCCCTGGGGTACTGAAGCTTTCTTT
16	TRBD2	TRBV11-2	NA	TRBJ2-7	CASSRLAGGAGSEQYF	TGTGCCAGCAGTCGACTAGCGGGAGGAGCGGGTTCCGAGCAGTACTTC
13	NA	TRBV5-1	NA	TRBJ2-5	CASSFGYQETQYF	TGCGCCAGCAGCTTTGGGTACCAAGAGACCCAGTACTTC
14	NA	TRBV5-1	NA	TRBJ2-2	CASSGRTDTGELFF	TGCGCCAGCAGCGGGAGGACGGACACCGGGGAGCTGTTTTTT
16	TRBD2	TRBV18	many	TRBJ2-1	CASSPGTIGGENEQFF	TGTGCCAGCTCACCTGGGACTATCGGAGGGGAAAATGAGCAGTTCTTC
16	NA	TRBV10-3	NA	TRBJ1-3	CAISGVGSQSGNTIYF	TGTGCCATCAGTGGCGTAGGGAGCCAGTCTGGAAACACCATATATTTT
13	NA	TRBV4-1	few	TRBJ1-4	CASSQVSTVSLFF	TGCGCCAGCAGCCAAGTGAGCACAGTCTCACTGTTTTTT
17	TRBD2	TRBV7-8	many	TRBJ2-2	CASSSIGLAGDTGELFF	TGTGCCAGCAGCTCCATCGGGCTAGCGGGAGACACCGGGGAGCTGTTTTTT
14	NA	TRBV28	NA	TRBJ1-2	CASSETSGMEGYTF	TGTGCCAGCAGTGAGACATCAGGGATGGAGGGCTACACCTTC
15	TRBD2	TRBV2	once	TRBJ2-3	CASSETSGIRDTQYF	TGTGCCAGCAGTGAGACTAGCGGGATCCGAGATACGCAGTATTTT
14	NA	TRBV18	many	TRBJ1-1	CASSPSTLNTEAFF	TGTGCCAGCTCACCTTCGACCCTGAACACTGAAGCTTTCTTT
14	TRBD2	TRBV29-1	many	TRBJ2-7	CSVEGSGSSNEQYF	TGCAGCGTTGAGGGTAGCGGGAGCTCGAACGAGCAGTACTTC
22	TRBD1	TRBV5-1	NA	TRBJ2-3	CASSFPGGRFRDPTSPTDTQYF	TGCGCCAGCAGCTTTCCAGGGGGTAGGTTCAGGGACCCGACATCCCCGACAGATACGCAGTATTTT
15	TRBD2	TRBV11-1	many	TRBJ2-1	CASSLLLAGNNEQFF	TGTGCCAGCAGCTTATTACTAGCGGGGAACAATGAGCAGTTCTTC
14	NA	TRBV7-9	many	TRBJ2-2	CASSSGPRPGELFF	TGTGCCAGCAGCTCGGGACCCCGCCCCGGGGAGCTGTTTTTT
14	TRBD1	TRBV29-1	many	TRBJ2-3	CSVEYDRGPDTQYF	TGCAGCGTTGAGTACGACAGGGGCCCAGATACGCAGTATTTT